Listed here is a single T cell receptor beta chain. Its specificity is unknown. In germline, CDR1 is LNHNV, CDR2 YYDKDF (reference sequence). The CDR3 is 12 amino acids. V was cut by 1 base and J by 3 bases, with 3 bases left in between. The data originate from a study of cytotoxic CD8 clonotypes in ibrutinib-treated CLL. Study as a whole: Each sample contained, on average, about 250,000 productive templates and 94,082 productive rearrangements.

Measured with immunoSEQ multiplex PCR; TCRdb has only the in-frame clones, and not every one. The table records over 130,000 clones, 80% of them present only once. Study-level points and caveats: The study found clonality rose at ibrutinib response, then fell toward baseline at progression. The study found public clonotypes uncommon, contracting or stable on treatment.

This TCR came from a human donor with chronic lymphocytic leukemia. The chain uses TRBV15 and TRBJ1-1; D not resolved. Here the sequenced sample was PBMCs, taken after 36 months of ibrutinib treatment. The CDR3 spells CATSRADTEAFF. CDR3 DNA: TGTGCCACCAGCAGAGCGGACACTGAAGCTTTCTTT.